One T cell receptor beta chain is described in this entry. Its specificity is not known. TCRdb passed the 5' RACE reads through MiXCR, listing each CDR3 protein once. Of under 250,000 distinct CDR3 sequences in the sample, around a quarter were seen once. The data were taken from a study of CD8 T cells in ankylosing spondylitis. General study points: A TCR beta motif of fewer than 10 highly homologous variants seemed to mark ankylosing spondylitis blood.

J was trimmed by 3 bases and V by 6 bases; bases with no gene match: 9. The CDR3 spans 14 residues. Per germline, CDR1 SQVTM and CDR2 ANQGSEA. Sample: blood, either unsorted or a sorted T cell fraction (not recorded which). V usage is TRBV29-1 and J usage is TRBJ2-7; TRBD2 matches at 9 bases. The clonotype comes from a male donor with ankylosing spondylitis or in good health (not recorded which). The CDR3 DNA is TGCAGCGTGCTAGCTAGCGGGACGATCTACGAGCAGTACTTC. Its protein is CSVLASGTIYEQYF.